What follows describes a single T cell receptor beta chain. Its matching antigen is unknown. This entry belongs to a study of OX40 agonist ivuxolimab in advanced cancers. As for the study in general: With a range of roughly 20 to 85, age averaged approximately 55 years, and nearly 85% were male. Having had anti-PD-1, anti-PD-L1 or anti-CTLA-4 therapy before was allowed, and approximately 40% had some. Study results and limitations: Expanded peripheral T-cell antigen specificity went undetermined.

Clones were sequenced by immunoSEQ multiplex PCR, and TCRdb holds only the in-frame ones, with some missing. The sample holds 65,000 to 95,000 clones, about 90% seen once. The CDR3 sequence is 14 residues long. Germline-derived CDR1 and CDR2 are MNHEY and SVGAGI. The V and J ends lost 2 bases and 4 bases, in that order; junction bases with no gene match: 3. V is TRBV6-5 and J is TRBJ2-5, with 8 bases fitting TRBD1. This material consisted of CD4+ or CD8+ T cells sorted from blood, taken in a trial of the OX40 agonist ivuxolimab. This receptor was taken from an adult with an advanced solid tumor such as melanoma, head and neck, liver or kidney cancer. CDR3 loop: CASSYGGQGETQYF. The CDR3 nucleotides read TGTGCCAGCAGTTACGGTGGACAGGGAGAGACCCAGTACTTC.